The 14 T cell receptor beta chains given below trace back to one sample, sequenced in a study of blood T cells in healthy people across ages. A second PCR of 7 to 11 cycles used a sample-barcoded 5' primer and a J-beta primer mix. MiXCR, run by TCRdb on the 5' RACE reads, gives a single entry per CDR3 protein. The table includes more than 900,000 distinct CDR3 sequences, under 35% detected once. A further study also used this sample, focusing on T cells of mothers and their children.

Specimen: blood. The receptors were gathered from a woman aged 40 to 50 in good health.

In the case of this clonotype: This may be a read error: a much more frequent sequence differs by one nucleotide. This chain links TRBV7-2 with TRBJ2-6, with 8 bases fitting TRBD2. Per the germline V gene, CDR1 is SGHTA and CDR2 is FQGNSA. This CDR3 has 18 residues. Written as DNA, the CDR3 is TGTGCCAGCAGCTCAGTCAGCGGGGGTGTGTCTGGGACCAACGTCCTGACTTTC. This translates into CASSSVSGGVSGTNVLTF.

This clonotype was found a few times. The chain recombines TRBV5-1 with TRBJ2-7; 9 positions match TRBD1. Germline loops: CDR1 SGHRS, CDR2 YFSETQ. Trimming removed 0 bases from V and 1 base from J; junction bases left unmatched: 5. The CDR3 spans 16 residues. This chain's CDR3 is CASSLGWTGESYEQYF. CDR3 sequence (DNA): TGCGCCAGCAGCTTGGGGTGGACAGGGGAGTCCTACGAGCAGTACTTC.

This clonotype was seen more than once but under ten times. This sequence joins TRBV30 and TRBJ1-1; 8 bases are a match to TRBD1. This CDR3 has 14 amino acids. Germline CDR1 is GTSNPN and CDR2 is SVGIG (reference sequence). The J segment lost 1 base and the V segment lost 2 bases, leaving 3 bases of the junction unmatched. The CDR3 protein is CAWSRTGTNTEAFF. CDR3 nucleotides: TGTGCCTGGAGTAGGACAGGGACGAACACTGAAGCTTTCTTT.

Concerning this clonotype: An end of the junction differs from the germline gene, which may be a read error. V and J are TRBV11-1 and TRBJ2-7; D might be TRBD1 or TRBD2, each matching 5 bases. This CDR3 is 15 amino acids long. CDR1 is SGHAT and CDR2 is FQDESV in the germline V gene (reference sequence). CDR3 bases: TGTGCCAGCAGCTCCCGGGACGGATACTCCTACGAGCAGGACTTC. It yields the protein CASSSRDGYSYEQDF. The full variable domain, completed using reference TRBV11-1 and TRBJ2-7, is EAEVAQSPRYKITEKSQAVAFWCDPISGHATLYWYRQILGQGPELLVQFQDESVVDDSQLPKDRFSAERLKGVDSTLKIQPAELGDSAMYLCASSSRDGYSYEQDFGPGTRLTVT.

Note on this clonotype: Because the CDR3 is missing its conserved closing phenylalanine or tryptophan, this is likely a read error. The chain employs TRBV3-1 and TRBJ1-2; 8 bases are shared with TRBD1. Germline CDR1 is LGHDT and CDR2 is YNNKEL (reference sequence). The ends lost 3 bases at V and 6 bases at J; junction bases unmatched: 6. The CDR3 is made up of 14 amino acids. The CDR3 DNA reads TGTGCCAGCAGCCAGAACCCAGGGGGCAATGGCTACACCTGC. Its protein product is CASSQNPGGNGYTC.

With respect to this clonotype: A read error may be the cause here, since a much bigger clone is one base away. The chain carries TRBV28 and TRBJ1-5; tentative D call: TRBD1 (5 bases). Germline assignment: CDR1 MDHEN and CDR2 SYDVKM. The V gene lost 7 bases and the J gene lost 4 bases, with 17 bases spanning the gap. CDR3 size: 15 residues. CDR3 amino acids: CASKTRRGGNQPQHF. CDR3 nucleotide sequence: TGTGCCAGCAAGACGCGACGGGGCGGGAATCAGCCCCAGCATTTT.

The sample holds many counts of this clonotype. The chain couples TRBV28 to TRBJ2-7; 7 nucleotides match TRBD2. CDR3 length: 15 amino acids. Trimming cost V 3 bases and J 5 bases; bases outside gene matches: 10. The germline V gene encodes CDR1 MDHEN and CDR2 SYDVKM. CDR3 protein: CASSFPTSSNNEQYF. The DNA for the CDR3 is TGTGCCAGCAGTTTCCCGACTAGCTCCAACAACGAGCAGTACTTC.

This clonotype was counted between two and nine times. The chain employs TRBV11-2 and TRBJ1-2; D unclear. CDR3 length: 15 amino acids. With 1 base removed from V and 2 bases from J, the gap between germline ends came to 11 bases. Germline CDR1 reads SGHAT; CDR2 reads FQNNGV. The CDR3 nucleotides read TGTGCCAGCAGCTTAGCACCCGCGGGGAACTATGGCTACACCTTC. The encoded protein is CASSLAPAGNYGYTF.

This clonotype has ten or more counts. This chain links TRBV3-1 with TRBJ1-2; tentative D call: TRBD1 (5 bases). The V end was cut by 10 bases, the J end by 3 bases, with 12 bases between. CDR1 is LGHDT and CDR2 is YNNKEL in the germline V gene (reference sequence). The CDR3 is 12 residues long. CDR3 bases: TGTGCCACCACGGACATCTACTATGGCTACACCTTC. Its protein product is CATTDIYYGYTF. Variable domain in full (rest from reference TRBV3-1 and TRBJ1-2): DTAVSQTPKYLVTQMGNDKSIKCEQNLGHDTMYWYKQDSKKFLKIMFSYNNKELIINETVPNRFSPKSPDKAHLNLHINSLELGDSAVYFCATTDIYYGYTFGSGTRLTVV.

Only a few counts were recorded for this clonotype. The CDR3 here is CASSPAGRTEAFF. The DNA for the CDR3 is TGTGCCAGCAGCCCCGCAGGGCGGACTGAAGCTTTCTTT. The gene calls are TRBV12-3 or TRBV12-4 and TRBJ1-1, with D possibly being TRBD1 (5 bases). V was clipped by 6 bases and J by 5 bases, with 13 bases between them. The CDR3 sequence is 13 residues long.

The chain combines TRBV28 with TRBJ1-2; D is perhaps TRBD1 (6 bases). V was trimmed by 2 bases and J by 2 bases, leaving 9 bases between them. The CDR3 length is 14 residues. The germline gives CDR1 MDHEN, CDR2 SYDVKM. Here the CDR3 reads CASSLRQVNYGYTF. CDR3 nucleotides: TGTGCCAGCAGTTTACGACAGGTCAACTATGGCTACACCTTC.

V gene TRBV7-2 combines with J gene TRBJ1-6, with 7 bases identical to TRBD1. This CDR3 is 18 amino acids long. V lost 1 base and J lost 0; bases outside the gene matches: 6. From germline, CDR1 is SGHTA and CDR2 FQGNSA. DNA of the CDR3: TGTGCCAGCAGCTTAGGGAGGGGGCATTACTCCTATAATTCACCCCTCCACTTT. Its protein is CASSLGRGHYSYNSPLHF. Supplemented by reference TRBV7-2 and TRBJ1-6, the full variable domain reads GAGVSQSPSNKVTEKGKDVELRCDPISGHTALYWYRQSLGQGLEFLIYFQGNSAPDKSGLPSDRFSAERTGGSVSTLTIQRTQQEDSAVYLCASSLGRGHYSYNSPLHFGNGTRLTVT.

Details on this clonotype: A much larger clone lies a single base off, so this may be a read error. The rearrangement links TRBV10-3 to TRBJ2-1, with D unresolved. The J call may be mistaken, given a closer DNA end match to TRBJ2-7. The CDR3 length is 14 residues. Germline loops: CDR1 ENHRY, CDR2 SYGVKD. The CDR3 sequence is CATSYSEVYNEQYF. The CDR3 region has the DNA TGTGCCACCAGTTATTCAGAGGTTTACAATGAGCAGTACTTC.

The sample holds a few counts of this clonotype. The chain links TRBV7-9 to TRBJ2-7, with TRBD1 matching over 8 bases. Per germline, CDR1 SEHNR and CDR2 FQNEAQ (reference sequence). The V segment lost 4 bases and the J segment 5 bases; nucleotides outside the gene matches: 4. The CDR3 runs to 13 residues. CDR3 in DNA: TGTGCCAGCAGCTCTTGGACAGGGAACGAGCAGTACTTC. It translates to CASSSWTGNEQYF. The entire variable domain, with the rest obtained from reference TRBV7-9 and TRBJ2-7, is as follows: DTGVSQNPRHKITKRGQNVTFRCDPISEHNRLYWYRQTLGQGPEFLTYFQNEAQLEKSRLLSDRFSAERPKGSFSTLEIQRTEQGDSAMYLCASSSWTGNEQYFGPGTRLTVT.